The 27 T cell receptor beta chains below were found in one sample sequenced in a study of T cell responses to AZD1222 COVID-19 vaccine. Using immunoSEQ multiplex PCR, the repertoire was profiled, and TCRdb retains in-frame clones only, with some absent. Found here are about 89,000 clones, about 90% of them singletons; the top ten hold around a tenth. Sample: peripheral blood, taken 28 days after the second AZD1222 dose. Source of these receptors: an adult who received the AZD1222 COVID-19 vaccine.

The CDR3 region is CSVGQGNGAFF. CDR3 nucleotide sequence: TGCAGCGTCGGACAGGGAAACGGGGCTTTCTTT. The genes are TRBV29-1 and TRBJ1-1; 8 nucleotides agree with TRBD1. J lost 11 bases, V lost 6 bases, and 8 bases had no gene match. CDR3 length: 11 residues. Germline values: CDR1 SQVTM, CDR2 ANQGSEA.

The V gene is TRBV29-1, the J gene TRBJ1-1; TRBD1 aligns across 9 bases. Trimming at V came to 3 bases and at J to 4 bases, leaving 9 bases not matched to a gene. CDR1 and CDR2 (germline): SQVTM, ANQGSEA. This CDR3 contains 15 residues. The CDR3 here is CSVEGTGGWGTEAFF. CDR3 DNA: TGCAGCGTTGAGGGCACAGGGGGCTGGGGCACTGAAGCTTTCTTT.

V gene TRBV3-1 (or the pseudogene TRBV3-2) combines with J gene TRBJ1-1; D unresolved. The CDR3 spans 15 residues. The germline CDR1 and CDR2 sequences are LGHDT and YNNKEL (reference sequence). The V end was cut by 1 base, the J end by 1 base, with 10 bases between. The CDR3 DNA reads as TGTGCCAGCAGCCAAGCTCGGACTGGGAACACTGAAGCTTTCTTT. Amino acids: CASSQARTGNTEAFF.

This clone was seen a single time. The rearrangement links TRBV2 to TRBJ2-3, with 7 bases matching TRBD2. Per the germline V gene, CDR1 is SNHLY and CDR2 is FYNNEI. This CDR3 contains 14 residues. The junction had 10 bases not matched to a gene; V was cut back by 8 bases and J by 5 bases. The CDR3 is CASHREEGLDTQYF. CDR3 DNA: TGTGCCAGCCATCGGGAGGAGGGATTAGATACGCAGTATTTT.

J is TRBJ2-1 and V is TRBV30; D is perhaps TRBD1 or TRBD2 (6 bases each). CDR1 and CDR2 (germline): GTSNPN, SVGIG (reference sequence). CDR3 length: 13 amino acids. Trimming took 2 bases from V and 4 from J, leaving 9 bases between them. The CDR3 nucleotides read TGTGCCTGGAGTTCGGGGGCATACAATGAGCAGTTCTTC. It codes for CAWSSGAYNEQFF.

V is TRBV6-4 and J is TRBJ2-3, with 8 bases lining up with TRBD2. Trimming removed 3 bases from V and 5 bases from J; junction bases left unmatched: 4. This CDR3 is 14 amino acids long. The germline CDR1 and CDR2 sequences are MRHNA and SNTAGT. Here the CDR3 DNA reads TGTGCCAGCAGTGAGCGGGCGGGGGGAGATACGCAGTATTTT. Encoded protein: CASSERAGGDTQYF.

Here the CDR3 reads CATKDSFLYEQYF. The CDR3, as DNA: TGTGCCACCAAAGACAGTTTCCTCTACGAGCAGTACTTC. The genes are TRBV6-5 and TRBJ2-7; perhaps TRBD1 as D (5 bases). Trimming took 10 bases from V and 3 from J, leaving 16 bases between them. CDR3 length: 13 amino acids. Germline CDR1 and CDR2: MNHEY and SVGAGI.

The CDR3 nucleotides read TGCGCCAGCAGCCCCGGGTTGGTCAGGGGTGGGTACTATGGCTACACCTTC. This translates into CASSPGLVRGGYYGYTF. The chain is built from TRBV4-1 and TRBJ1-2; D might be TRBD1 (6 bases). This CDR3 spans 17 amino acids. The V and J ends lost 4 bases and 3 bases respectively, with 21 bases between them. Germline CDR1 is MGHRA and CDR2 is YSYEKL.

This clone was recorded only once. The CDR3, as DNA: TGTGCCAGCAGCTCAACAGGGACCTTCTACAATGAGCAGTTCTTC. Protein sequence: CASSSTGTFYNEQFF. The chain employs TRBV7-2 and TRBJ2-1; maybe TRBD1 (6 bases). The germline V gene encodes CDR1 SGHTA and CDR2 FQGNSA. CDR3 length: 15 amino acids. V was clipped by 4 bases and J by 3 bases, with 13 bases between them.

V is TRBV10-3 and J is TRBJ1-1, with no clear D. The CDR3 is made up of 14 amino acids. V was shortened by 0 bases and J by 1 base, with 6 bases between the two germline ends. The germline V gene encodes CDR1 ENHRY and CDR2 SYGVKD. The CDR3 region is CAISESPENTEAFF. The CDR3 coding sequence is TGTGCCATCAGTGAGTCGCCGGAGAACACTGAAGCTTTCTTT.

The rearrangement links TRBV29-1 to TRBJ1-2; 9 positions agree with TRBD1. The J segment lost 9 bases and the V segment lost 4 bases, leaving 6 bases of the junction unmatched. Looked up from germline, CDR1 is SQVTM and CDR2 is ANQGSEA. The CDR3 spans 12 residues. The CDR3 DNA is TGCAGCGTTGGGGGACAGGGTTTGAGCTACACCTTC. It translates to CSVGGQGLSYTF.

This clone has a single count. This chain joins TRBV2 and TRBJ2-4; tentative D call: TRBD2 (6 bases). The CDR3 extends over 16 amino acids. Trimming stripped 6 bases from V and 4 bases from J, with 19 bases between. Germline values: CDR1 SNHLY, CDR2 FYNNEI. The CDR3 DNA is TGTGCCAGCAGAGCTTCGGGACTCAGGAGAAAAAACATTCAGTACTTC. Protein: CASRASGLRRKNIQYF. The variable domain in full, completed from reference TRBV2 and TRBJ2-4, reads EPEVTQTPSHQVTQMGQEVILRCVPISNHLYFYWYRQILGQKVEFLVSFYNNEISEKSEIFDDQFSVERPDGSNFTLKIRSTKLEDSAMYFCASRASGLRRKNIQYFGAGTRLSVL.

The chain couples TRBV6-5 to TRBJ2-5; D remains unclear. V was pared by 2 bases and J by 4 bases, with 2 bases between. Germline-derived CDR1 and CDR2 are MNHEY and SVGAGI. This CDR3 spans 11 amino acids. Here the CDR3 DNA reads TGTGCCAGCAGTTACGCAGAGACCCAGTACTTC. It is translated as CASSYAETQYF.

This rearrangement joins TRBV18 to TRBJ1-1; weak D call: TRBD1 (5 bases). The germline V and J ends were trimmed by 3 bases and 4 bases, with 15 bases remaining between them. The CDR3 extends over 15 amino acids. The germline gives CDR1 KGHSH, CDR2 LQKENI. The CDR3 sequence is CASSPPGGVGTEAFF. CDR3 in DNA: TGTGCCAGCTCACCCCCAGGAGGGGTCGGCACTGAAGCTTTCTTT.

This clone has just one count. V is TRBV6-5 and J is TRBJ2-5; 9 bases map to TRBD2. There are 15 residues in the CDR3. V gave up 2 bases and J gave up 2 bases; unmatched junction bases: 3. CDR1 and CDR2 (germline): MNHEY, SVGAGI. The CDR3 here is CASSYGTSGQETQYF. The CDR3 DNA is TGTGCCAGCAGTTACGGTACTAGCGGGCAAGAGACCCAGTACTTC.

The rearrangement joins TRBV28 to TRBJ1-6; D possibly corresponds to TRBD1 (5 bases). Germline CDR1 and CDR2: MDHEN and SYDVKM. The CDR3 totals 13 residues. Trimming pared 6 bases from V and 9 bases from J, leaving 12 bases between. CDR3 sequence (DNA): TGTGCCAGCAGGACAGTTATCGCTTCACCCCTCCACTTT. It yields the protein CASRTVIASPLHF.

In regard to this clone: Other DNA sequences of this sample code for an identical CDR3. The chain couples TRBV5-1 to TRBJ2-3, with D possibly matching TRBD1 (6 bases). Between the trimmed V and J ends, which lost 4 bases and 0 bases, there was a span of 9 bases. CDR3 size: 14 residues. CDR1 is SGHRS, CDR2 YFSETQ, per germline. The CDR3 DNA is TGCGCCAGCAGCCTGACAGGAAGCACAGATACGCAGTATTTT. Encoded protein: CASSLTGSTDTQYF.

The chain links TRBV12-3 or TRBV12-4 to TRBJ1-1; D is ambiguous. With 1 base removed from V and 1 base from J, the gap between germline ends came to 4 bases. The CDR3 contains 13 residues. CDR3 bases: TGTGCCAGCAGTTTAGGGCAGAACACTGAAGCTTTCTTT. As protein: CASSLGQNTEAFF.

The chain links TRBV14 to TRBJ1-1; D remains unclear. Trimming shortened V by 3 bases and J by 1 base, and 9 bases separated the two germline ends. The V gene's germline CDR1 is SGHDN and CDR2 FVKESK. CDR3 length: 14 amino acids. CDR3 loop: CASSHPSRNTEAFF. The CDR3 bases are TGTGCCAGCAGCCATCCTTCGAGGAACACTGAAGCTTTCTTT.

The genes are TRBV6-6 and TRBJ1-1; D call uncertain. This CDR3 spans 12 amino acids. Between the trimmed V and J ends, which lost 10 bases and 1 base, there was a span of 10 bases. The germline CDR1 and CDR2 sequences are MNHNY and SVGAGI (reference sequence). The CDR3 protein is CATHLRNTEAFF. CDR3 nucleotide sequence: TGTGCCACCCACCTGAGGAACACTGAAGCTTTCTTT.

This chain links TRBV5-1 with TRBJ1-2; the match to TRBD1 covers 8 bases. The trim removed 0 bases at V and 7 bases at J, leaving 8 bases unmatched. Germline-derived CDR1 and CDR2 are SGHRS and YFSETQ. The CDR3 consists of 15 residues. The CDR3 sequence is CASSLARTGLIGYTF. In nucleotides, the CDR3 is TGCGCCAGCAGCTTGGCCCGGACAGGGTTGATTGGCTACACCTTC.

This sequence joins TRBV7-6 and TRBJ1-4, with TRBD1 matching over 10 bases. The CDR3 runs to 15 residues. The germline gives CDR1 SGHVS, CDR2 FNYEAQ. The V and J ends lost 4 bases and 6 bases, in that order; junction bases with no gene match: 5. CDR3 sequence: CASSSPGTGDEKLFF. In DNA form, the CDR3 reads TGTGCCAGCAGCTCTCCCGGGACAGGGGATGAAAAACTGTTTTTT.

The chain is built from TRBV30 and TRBJ1-2, with D unresolved. Germline V gene sequence: CDR1 GTSNPN, CDR2 SVGIG (reference sequence). The CDR3 contains 13 residues. Trimming pared 3 bases from V and 8 bases from J, leaving 16 bases between. For the CDR3, the DNA is TGTGCCTGGAGGTCTGTCTTTAGGGCCGGCTACACCTTC. Translated: CAWRSVFRAGYTF.

The chain has TRBV29-1 and TRBJ1-1; D not resolved. Germline CDR1 reads SQVTM; CDR2 reads ANQGSEA. With 5 bases removed from V and 0 bases from J, the gap between germline ends came to 7 bases. The CDR3 runs to 12 residues. The CDR3 protein is CSVLLMNTEAFF. In DNA form, the CDR3 reads TGCAGCGTTCTCCTGATGAACACTGAAGCTTTCTTT.

The genes are TRBV5-1 and TRBJ1-5; possible D gene TRBD1, 5 bases. From germline, CDR1 is SGHRS and CDR2 YFSETQ. The CDR3 consists of 15 residues. V was shortened by 4 bases and J by 5 bases, with 16 bases between the two germline ends. The CDR3: CASSPGGQGHQPQHF. The CDR3 coding sequence is TGCGCCAGCAGCCCGGGAGGGCAGGGCCATCAGCCCCAGCATTTT. Looking up the rest from reference TRBV5-1 and TRBJ1-5 gives the full variable domain: KAGVTQTPRYLIKTRGQQVTLSCSPISGHRSVSWYQQTPGQGLQFLFEYFSETQRNKGNFPGRFSGRQFSNSRSEMNVSTLELGDSALYLCASSPGGQGHQPQHFGDGTRLSIL.

The gene calls are TRBV3-1 (or the pseudogene TRBV3-2) and TRBJ1-2; a possible D gene is TRBD1 (5 bases). There are 14 residues in the CDR3. V gave up 0 bases and J gave up 4 bases, with 9 bases separating them. Germline V lookup: CDR1 LGHDT, CDR2 YNNKEL (reference sequence). CDR3 region: CASSQDTGGYGYTF. The CDR3 bases are TGTGCCAGCAGCCAAGATACGGGGGGCTATGGCTACACCTTC.

The table lists this clone with a few counts. V and J are TRBV10-2 and TRBJ2-4, with unresolved D. The germline V gene encodes CDR1 WSHSY and CDR2 SAAADI. The CDR3 contains 16 residues. V lost 0 bases and J lost 0, with 9 bases in between. CDR3 amino acids: CASSESYTVAKNIQYF. The CDR3 nucleotides read TGCGCCAGCAGTGAGTCGTACACCGTAGCCAAAAACATTCAGTACTTC.